The clone carrying this TCR beta chain was seen only a few times. Its antigen is undetermined. The V end was cut by 0 bases, the J end by 4 bases, with 6 bases between. The germline gives CDR1 MNHEY, CDR2 SVGAGI. The CDR3 runs to 13 residues. These data originate in a study of post-analysis software for immune sequencing data. General study findings and limits: A handful of TRBV segments, including TRBV5-6, TRBV5-1 and TRBV20-1, were more frequent in patients than controls.

Libraries were made from TCR beta cDNA, and they carried unique molecular identifiers. TCRdb re-analysed the PCR reads in MiXCR, keeping a single row per CDR3 protein. There are 750,000 to 900,000 distinct CDR3 sequences in the sample; around 46% occur only once, and 4% to 5% lies in the top ten. The receptor was isolated from a girl aged 5-17 years with multiple sclerosis. This sequence joins TRBV6-5 and TRBJ1-2; a weak D match, TRBD1 (5 bases). The sample taken for sequencing was blood. Written as DNA, the CDR3 is TGTGCCAGCAGTTACTCGGGGCTCTATGGCTACACCTTC. It is translated as CASSYSGLYGYTF.